This entry describes one TCR beta chain. Data came from immunoSEQ multiplex PCR; TCRdb stores just in-frame clones and leaves some out. The table has some 30,000 clones, roughly 79% seen once; the top ten hold 12% to 15%. Germline-derived CDR1 and CDR2 are MDHEN and SYDVKM. The CDR3 runs to 21 residues. The V gene end was trimmed by 4 bases and the J gene end by 0 bases; junction bases not matched to a gene: 22. The data are from a study of radiotherapy plus CTLA-4 blockade in lung cancer. This sequence was found in a human donor with non-small cell lung cancer that progressed on radiotherapy plus ipilimumab. The chain combines TRBV28 with TRBJ1-2, with 8 nucleotides matching TRBD1. The sequencing used peripheral blood, collected from a patient treated with radiotherapy plus ipilimumab. CDR3 nucleotide sequence: TGTGCCAGCAGTTCCGCGGGGCTGGGAGCAGGGGGCGCCCCCTCTAACTATGGCTACACCTTC. Translated: CASSSAGLGAGGAPSNYGYTF.